The 28 T cell receptor beta chains given below trace back to one sample, sequenced in a study of cytomegalovirus exposure and HLA in healthy donors (TCRdb year 2017). The method behind the library was the immunoSEQ multiplex PCR assay. For the multiplex PCR, a mixture combining 60 forward primers for TCR Vbeta segments and 13 reverse primers for TCR Jbeta segments was used. Imported from immuneACCESS, the table was reduced by TCRdb to in-frame sequences with V and J called. These copies leave out some clones; in studies compared against another copy, an unresolved V gene accounts for under half, and the cause of the remainder is not known. The sample has about 140,000 clones on record. Under 3.5% of the sample is taken by the ten largest. The specimen was PBMCs. These receptors were collected from a man in his forties in good health and CMV-seronegative.

V and J are TRBV9 and TRBJ2-7; 7 bases are a match to TRBD2. Germline loops: CDR1 SGDLS, CDR2 YYNGEE. Unmatched junction bases numbered 6, after V lost 3 bases and J lost 0 bases. The CDR3 spans 15 residues. CDR3 residues: CASSGAGPTSYEQYF. Written as DNA, the CDR3 is TGTGCCAGCAGCGGAGCGGGACCGACCTCCTACGAGCAGTACTTC.

This chain joins TRBV28 and TRBJ1-2; 7 bases line up with TRBD1. Germline CDR1 MDHEN, CDR2 SYDVKM. This CDR3 contains 16 residues. V dropped 10 bases and J dropped 2; count of bases not matched to a gene: 16. CDR3 coding DNA: TGTGCCACCTCTTCCGGGACAGCTTATACCAACTATGGCTACACCTTC. Translation: CATSSGTAYTNYGYTF.

V is TRBV6-1 and J is TRBJ2-3; the D is unclear. The CDR3 is 16 residues long. V dropped 5 bases and J dropped 1 base, with 16 bases sitting between them. Per the germline V gene, CDR1 is MNHNS and CDR2 is SASEGT. CDR3 DNA sequence: TGTGCCAGCAGTCAAGGGTGGTCGAGCGGCACAGATACGCAGTATTTT. It codes for CASSQGWSSGTDTQYF.

V is TRBV28 and J is TRBJ2-5; 10 bases agree with TRBD1. Germline-derived CDR1 and CDR2 are MDHEN and SYDVKM. After removal of 6 bases from V and 4 bases from J, the junction contained 2 bases not matched to a gene. The CDR3 has 13 residues. DNA of the CDR3: TGTGCCAGCAGCCGGGACAGGGGAGAGACCCAGTACTTC. This codes for CASSRDRGETQYF.

The rearrangement links TRBV5-4 to TRBJ2-1; the match to TRBD1 covers 8 bases. Looked up from germline, CDR1 is SGHNT and CDR2 is YYREEE (reference sequence). The CDR3 runs to 14 residues. The J segment lost 5 bases and the V segment lost 6 bases, leaving 7 bases of the junction unmatched. This chain's CDR3 is CASKGRGPHNEQFF. CDR3 nucleotides: TGTGCCAGCAAGGGCAGGGGGCCTCACAATGAGCAGTTCTTC. The full variable domain, its missing parts supplied by reference TRBV5-4 and TRBJ2-1, is ETGVTQSPTHLIKTRGQQVTLRCSSQSGHNTVSWYQQALGQGPQFIFQYYREEENGRGNFPPRFSGLQFPNYSSELNVNALELDDSALYLCASKGRGPHNEQFFGPGTRLTVL.

V is TRBV7-2 and J is TRBJ2-2; unclear D gene. Germline CDR1 and CDR2: SGHTA and FQGNSA. V dropped 3 bases and J dropped 2 bases, with 7 bases sitting between them. The CDR3 contains 14 residues. In DNA form, the CDR3 reads TGTGCCAGCAGCTTTGGCGGCAACACCGGGGAGCTGTTTTTT. Translated: CASSFGGNTGELFF.

This chain connects TRBV6-5 to TRBJ2-2, with D maybe TRBD2 (7 bases). Germline values: CDR1 MNHEY, CDR2 SVGAGI. Trimming pared 6 bases from V and 3 bases from J, leaving 14 bases between. The CDR3 is 15 amino acids. CDR3 nucleotides: TGTGCCAGCAGGAGGGGGGGGCTGGACACCGGGGAGCTGTTTTTT. It codes for CASRRGGLDTGELFF.

The chain couples TRBV9 to TRBJ2-2; 10 nucleotides match TRBD2. The V gene's germline CDR1 is SGDLS and CDR2 YYNGEE. The CDR3 length is 17 residues. Trimming took 1 base from V and 2 from J; bases not matched to a gene: 5. The CDR3 loop is CASSVLASGGNTGELFF. CDR3 bases: TGTGCCAGCAGCGTATTGGCTAGCGGGGGAAACACCGGGGAGCTGTTTTTT. Supplemented by reference TRBV9 and TRBJ2-2, the full variable domain reads DSGVTQTPKHLITATGQRVTLRCSPRSGDLSVYWYQQSLDQGLQFLIQYYNGEERAKGNILERFSAQQFPDLHSELNLSSLELGDSALYFCASSVLASGGNTGELFFGEGSRLTVL.

This chain joins TRBV11-2 and TRBJ1-1; 8 nucleotides line up with TRBD1. Per germline, CDR1 SGHAT and CDR2 FQNNGV. The CDR3 has 15 residues. V shed 5 bases and J 0 bases; nucleotides not matched to a gene: 5. Here the CDR3 DNA reads TGTGCCAGCAGCACTCACAGGGGGGTGAACACTGAAGCTTTCTTT. It encodes CASSTHRGVNTEAFF.

V usage is TRBV5-8 and J usage is TRBJ1-2; D is undetermined. The CDR3 consists of 16 residues. V was trimmed by 0 bases and J by 2 bases, leaving 14 bases between them. In germline, CDR1 is SGHTS, CDR2 YDEGEE. The CDR3, as DNA: TGTGCCAGCAGCTTGGGTCAGGCGGGCCCGAACTATGGCTACACCTTC. Protein product: CASSLGQAGPNYGYTF.

The chain joins TRBV5-1 to TRBJ2-1; possible D gene TRBD1, 6 bases. The CDR3 covers 16 residues. V was cut by 3 bases and J by 6 bases, with 19 bases left in between. Germline V CDR1 and CDR2: SGHRS, YFSETQ. The CDR3 reads CASSSIPETGPNEQFF. In nucleotides, the CDR3 is TGCGCCAGCAGCTCAATCCCCGAGACAGGTCCCAATGAGCAGTTCTTC.

This rearrangement joins TRBV7-9 to TRBJ2-5; maybe TRBD1 (6 bases). From germline, CDR1 is SEHNR and CDR2 FQNEAQ (reference sequence). This CDR3 is 15 amino acids long. The V and J ends lost 5 bases and 4 bases respectively, with 17 bases between them. CDR3 in amino acids: CASSRGTLSGETQYF. The CDR3 nucleotides are TGTGCCAGCAGCAGAGGGACACTCTCTGGAGAGACCCAGTACTTC.

The chain has TRBV2 and TRBJ2-3; 8 bases align to TRBD1. The CDR3 has 14 amino acids. With 5 bases clipped from V and 3 bases from J, the junction kept 4 bases outside the gene matches. CDR1 is SNHLY and CDR2 is FYNNEI in the germline V gene. Written as DNA, the CDR3 is TGTGCCAGCAGTTCGGACAGGGCTACAGATACGCAGTATTTT. Protein sequence: CASSSDRATDTQYF.

The CDR3 bases are TGTGCCAGCAGCTTACAGGGAACTCCTGAAGCTTTCTTT. This gives the protein CASSLQGTPEAFF. This sequence joins TRBV5-4 and TRBJ1-1, with a possible D match to TRBD1 (6 bases). The CDR3 has 13 amino acids. Trimming removed 2 bases from V and 6 bases from J, with 11 bases in between. Germline V lookup: CDR1 SGHNT, CDR2 YYREEE (reference sequence).

The V and J genes are TRBV5-1 and TRBJ1-1, with D perhaps TRBD1 (5 bases). The V end lost 9 bases, the J end lost 3 bases, and 15 bases lay between the germline ends. Germline lookup yields CDR1 SGHRS and CDR2 YFSETQ. The length of the CDR3 is 13 residues. CDR3: CATGEGSDTEAFF. The CDR3 DNA follows: TGCGCCACGGGGGAGGGCTCGGACACTGAAGCTTTCTTT.

The chain joins TRBV5-1 to TRBJ2-5; a weak D match, TRBD1 (5 bases). This CDR3 region has 14 residues. In germline, CDR1 is SGHRS, CDR2 YFSETQ. V lost 2 bases, J lost 5 bases, and 13 bases lay in between. The CDR3 region is CASSLTQGGETQYF. CDR3 nucleotide sequence: TGCGCCAGCAGCTTAACGCAGGGTGGGGAGACCCAGTACTTC. Drawing the rest from reference TRBV5-1 and TRBJ2-5, the complete variable domain is KAGVTQTPRYLIKTRGQQVTLSCSPISGHRSVSWYQQTPGQGLQFLFEYFSETQRNKGNFPGRFSGRQFSNSRSEMNVSTLELGDSALYLCASSLTQGGETQYFGPGTRLLVL.

V gene TRBV5-1 combines with J gene TRBJ2-1; tentatively, D is TRBD2 (6 bases). V lost 0 bases and J 2 bases, leaving 9 bases between the germline ends. In germline, CDR1 is SGHRS, CDR2 YFSETQ. CDR3 size: 15 residues. Here the CDR3 reads CASSLVSGTYNEQFF. In DNA form, the CDR3 reads TGCGCCAGCAGCTTGGTTAGCGGAACCTACAATGAGCAGTTCTTC.

This chain uses TRBV4-3 with TRBJ2-1; 9 bases line up with TRBD1. Germline lookup yields CDR1 LGHNA and CDR2 YSLEER. The CDR3 is 14 amino acids. V dropped 3 bases and J dropped 12; count of bases not matched to a gene: 9. CDR3 DNA sequence: TGCGCCAGCAGCCACGAGGGACAGGGAGGTGGGCAGTTCTTC. Protein product: CASSHEGQGGGQFF.

The rearrangement uses TRBV11-3 and TRBJ1-6; a possible D gene is TRBD1 (6 bases). The CDR3 is made up of 15 amino acids. V was shortened by 5 bases and J by 6 bases, with 14 bases between the two germline ends. CDR1 SGHNT and CDR2 YENEEA come from the germline V gene. As DNA, the CDR3 is TGTGCCAGCAGCCAGACATCGGACAGTAATTCACCCCTCCACTTT. It encodes CASSQTSDSNSPLHF.

As DNA, the CDR3 is TGTGCCGGTAGCCGGTCAGAGGACACTGAAGCTTTCTTT. It encodes CAGSRSEDTEAFF. The chain employs TRBV11-1 and TRBJ1-1; D ambiguous. Trimming stripped 11 bases from V and 3 bases from J, with 16 bases between. This CDR3 is 13 amino acids long. Germline values: CDR1 SGHAT, CDR2 FQDESV (reference sequence).

The rearrangement uses TRBV19 and TRBJ1-1, with D possibly matching TRBD1 (6 bases). V was pared by 8 bases and J by 0 bases, with 13 bases between. CDR1 and CDR2 from the germline V gene are LNHDA and SQIVND (reference sequence). The CDR3 runs to 14 residues. The CDR3 DNA sequence: TGTGCCAGTTTTGCGCAGGGGCTGAACACTGAAGCTTTCTTT. Amino acids: CASFAQGLNTEAFF.

V is TRBV10-3 and J is TRBJ2-5; 7 positions agree with TRBD1. The CDR3 is made up of 14 amino acids. V lost 6 bases and J lost 1; bases outside the gene matches: 5. The germline V gene has CDR1 ENHRY and CDR2 SYGVKD. CDR3 sequence: CAISPGQIQETQYF. The CDR3 coding sequence is TGTGCCATCAGCCCGGGACAGATCCAAGAGACCCAGTACTTC.

The V call is TRBV6-5, the J call TRBJ1-2; tentatively, D is TRBD1 (6 bases). Germline loops: CDR1 MNHEY, CDR2 SVGAGI. Deletions cut 4 bases from V and 2 bases from J, with 17 bases between. The CDR3 covers 16 residues. CDR3 sequence reads: CASSFTTGAINYGYTF. The CDR3 bases are TGTGCCAGCAGTTTTACGACAGGAGCTATCAACTATGGCTACACCTTC.

The chain links TRBV4-3 to TRBJ2-7; 7 nucleotides align to TRBD1. From germline, CDR1 is LGHNA and CDR2 YSLEER. The CDR3 loop spans 16 amino acids. V was clipped by 1 base and J by 1 base; unmatched bases: 7. The CDR3 sequence is CASSQGRQGVSYEQYF. The CDR3 DNA follows: TGCGCCAGCAGCCAAGGGAGGCAGGGGGTGTCCTACGAGCAGTACTTC.

V usage is TRBV6-5 and J usage is TRBJ2-3; 9 nucleotides agree with TRBD1. The CDR3 runs to 15 residues. Trimming took 4 bases from V and 1 from J; bases not matched to a gene: 3. Germline assignment: CDR1 MNHEY and CDR2 SVGAGI. The CDR3 nucleotides are TGTGCCAGCAGTTTCGGGACAGGGCGCACAGATACGCAGTATTTT. This encodes CASSFGTGRTDTQYF.

The chain joins TRBV19 to TRBJ2-3, with D uncertain. The CDR3 runs to 14 residues. With 5 bases removed from V and 4 bases from J, the gap between germline ends came to 13 bases. Per the germline V gene, CDR1 is LNHDA and CDR2 is SQIVND (reference sequence). The DNA for the CDR3 is TGTGCCAGTAGTCCTGGATACCGGGCAGATACGCAGTATTTT. It specifies CASSPGYRADTQYF.

With regard to this clone: Its ends do not fully match the called genes, so a read error is possible. The CDR3 coding sequence is TGTGCCAGCAAGTCGACTAGCGCCTCCTACGAGCGGTACTTC. Encoded protein: CASKSTSASYERYF. The chain links TRBV7-2 to TRBJ2-7; 8 bases map to TRBD2. CDR1 and CDR2 from the germline V gene are SGHTA and FQGNSA. This CDR3 has 14 amino acids.

The J gene is TRBJ2-3, the V gene TRBV4-2; 11 bases are a match to TRBD1. CDR1 LGHNA and CDR2 YNFKEQ come from the germline V gene. This CDR3 contains 15 residues. J was trimmed by 3 bases and V by 6 bases; bases with no gene match: 5. The CDR3 reads CASRPGTGGTDTQYF. In DNA form, the CDR3 reads TGTGCCAGCAGACCCGGGACAGGGGGAACAGATACGCAGTATTTT.